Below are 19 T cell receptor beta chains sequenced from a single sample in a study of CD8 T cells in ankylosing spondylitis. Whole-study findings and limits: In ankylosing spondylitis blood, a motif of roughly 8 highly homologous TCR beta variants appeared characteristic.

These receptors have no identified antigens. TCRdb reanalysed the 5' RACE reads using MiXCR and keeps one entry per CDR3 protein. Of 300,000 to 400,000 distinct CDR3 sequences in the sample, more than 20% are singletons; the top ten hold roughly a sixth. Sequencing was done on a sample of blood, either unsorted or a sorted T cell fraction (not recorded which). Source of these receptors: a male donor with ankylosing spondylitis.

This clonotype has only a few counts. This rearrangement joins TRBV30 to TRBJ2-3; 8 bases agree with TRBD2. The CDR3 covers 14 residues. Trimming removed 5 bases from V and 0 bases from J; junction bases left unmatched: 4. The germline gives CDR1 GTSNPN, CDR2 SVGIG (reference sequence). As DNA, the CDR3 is TGTGCCTGGTTTCGCGGGAGGAGCACAGATACGCAGTATTTT. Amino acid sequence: CAWFRGRSTDTQYF.

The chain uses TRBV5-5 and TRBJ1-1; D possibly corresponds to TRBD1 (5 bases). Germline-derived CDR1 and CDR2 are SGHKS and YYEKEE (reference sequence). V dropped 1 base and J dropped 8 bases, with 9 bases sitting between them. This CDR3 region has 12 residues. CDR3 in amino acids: CASSLTRDEAFF. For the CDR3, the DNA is TGTGCCAGCAGCTTGACCCGGGACGAAGCTTTCTTT.

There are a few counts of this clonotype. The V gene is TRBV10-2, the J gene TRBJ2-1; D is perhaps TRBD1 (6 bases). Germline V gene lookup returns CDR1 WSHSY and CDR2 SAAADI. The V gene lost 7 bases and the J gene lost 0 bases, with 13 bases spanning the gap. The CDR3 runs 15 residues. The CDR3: CASNRQDRSYNEQFF. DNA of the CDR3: TGCGCCAGCAATAGACAGGACCGCTCCTACAATGAGCAGTTCTTC.

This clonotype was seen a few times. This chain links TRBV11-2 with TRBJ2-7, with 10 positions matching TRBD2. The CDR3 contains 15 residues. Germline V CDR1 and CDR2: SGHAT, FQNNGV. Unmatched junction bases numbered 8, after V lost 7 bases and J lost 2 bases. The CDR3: CASTSGLAATYEQYF. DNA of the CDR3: TGTGCCAGCACCTCTGGACTAGCGGCTACCTACGAGCAGTACTTC.

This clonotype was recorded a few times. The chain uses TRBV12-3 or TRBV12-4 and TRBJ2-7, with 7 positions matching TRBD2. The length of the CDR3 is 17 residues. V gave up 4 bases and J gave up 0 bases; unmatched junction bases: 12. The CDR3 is CASSSSALADHSYEQYF. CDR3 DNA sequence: TGTGCCAGCAGTTCAAGCGCCCTAGCGGACCACTCCTACGAGCAGTACTTC.

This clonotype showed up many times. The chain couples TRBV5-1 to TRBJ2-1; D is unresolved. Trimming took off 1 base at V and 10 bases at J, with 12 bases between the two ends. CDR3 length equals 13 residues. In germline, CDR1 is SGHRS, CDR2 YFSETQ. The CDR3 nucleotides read TGCGCCAGCAGCTTGCGTAGCCCCCACGAGCAGTTCTTC. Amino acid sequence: CASSLRSPHEQFF.

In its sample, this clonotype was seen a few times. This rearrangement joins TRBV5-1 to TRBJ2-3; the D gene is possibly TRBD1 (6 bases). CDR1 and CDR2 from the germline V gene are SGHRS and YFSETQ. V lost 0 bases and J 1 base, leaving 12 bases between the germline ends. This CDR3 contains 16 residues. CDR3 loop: CASSLGSGVRTDTQYF. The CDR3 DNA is TGCGCCAGCAGCTTGGGGTCAGGGGTACGCACAGATACGCAGTATTTT.

In nucleotides, the CDR3 is TGTGCCAGCAGCAAACACGGGACAGGGGGCTCCTACGAGCAGTACTTC. Encoded protein: CASSKHGTGGSYEQYF. This rearrangement joins TRBV7-9 to TRBJ2-7; 11 bases line up with TRBD1. Germline assignment: CDR1 SEHNR and CDR2 FQNEAQ (reference sequence). J gave up 0 bases and V 5 bases, and 6 bases lay outside the gene matches. The CDR3 has 16 residues.

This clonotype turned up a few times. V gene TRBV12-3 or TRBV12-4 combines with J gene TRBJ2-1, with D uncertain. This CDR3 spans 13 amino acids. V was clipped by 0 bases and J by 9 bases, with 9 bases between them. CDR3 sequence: CASSLANTPEQFF. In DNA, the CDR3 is TGTGCCAGCAGTTTAGCAAACACGCCTGAGCAGTTCTTC.

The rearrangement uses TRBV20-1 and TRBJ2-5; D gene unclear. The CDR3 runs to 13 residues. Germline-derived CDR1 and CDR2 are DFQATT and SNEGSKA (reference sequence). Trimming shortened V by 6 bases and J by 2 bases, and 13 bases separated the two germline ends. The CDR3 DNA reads TGCAGTGCGCCTCGGCAGGTTCAAGAGACCCAGTACTTC. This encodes CSAPRQVQETQYF.

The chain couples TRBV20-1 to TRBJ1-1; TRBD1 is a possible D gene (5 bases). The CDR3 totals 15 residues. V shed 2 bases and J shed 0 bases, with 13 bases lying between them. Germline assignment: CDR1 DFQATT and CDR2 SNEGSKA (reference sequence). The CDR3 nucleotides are TGCAGTGCTAGATCCGGGACCGCCATGAACACTGAAGCTTTCTTT. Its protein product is CSARSGTAMNTEAFF.

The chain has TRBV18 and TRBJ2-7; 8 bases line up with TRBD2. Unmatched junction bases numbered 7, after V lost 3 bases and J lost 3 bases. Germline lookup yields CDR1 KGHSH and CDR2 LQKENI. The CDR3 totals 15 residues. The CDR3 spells CASSPNVSGIYEQYF. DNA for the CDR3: TGTGCCAGCTCACCTAATGTTAGCGGGATCTACGAGCAGTACTTC. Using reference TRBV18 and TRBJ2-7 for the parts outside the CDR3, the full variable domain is NAGVMQNPRHLVRRRGQEARLRCSPMKGHSHVYWYRQLPEEGLKFMVYLQKENIIDESGMPKERFSAEFPKEGPSILRIQQVVRGDSAAYFCASSPNVSGIYEQYFGPGTRLTVT.

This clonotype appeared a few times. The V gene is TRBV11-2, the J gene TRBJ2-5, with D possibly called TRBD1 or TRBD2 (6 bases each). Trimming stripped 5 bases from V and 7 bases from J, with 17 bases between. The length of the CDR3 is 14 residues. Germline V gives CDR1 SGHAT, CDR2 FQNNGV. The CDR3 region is CASSPVWGRGTQYF. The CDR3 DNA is TGTGCCAGCAGCCCGGTATGGGGGCGGGGGACCCAGTACTTC.

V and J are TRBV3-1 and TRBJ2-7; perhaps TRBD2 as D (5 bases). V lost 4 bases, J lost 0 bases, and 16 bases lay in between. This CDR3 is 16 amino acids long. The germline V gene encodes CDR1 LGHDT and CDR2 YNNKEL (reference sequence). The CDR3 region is CASSPGLASSSYEQYF. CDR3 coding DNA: TGTGCCAGCAGCCCCGGGCTAGCCTCTAGCTCCTACGAGCAGTACTTC.

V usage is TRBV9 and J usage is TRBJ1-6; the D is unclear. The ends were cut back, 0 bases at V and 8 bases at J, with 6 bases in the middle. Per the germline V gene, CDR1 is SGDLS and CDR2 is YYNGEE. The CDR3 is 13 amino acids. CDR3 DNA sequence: TGTGCCAGCAGCGTAGCTGTGGATTCACCCCTCCACTTT. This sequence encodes CASSVAVDSPLHF.

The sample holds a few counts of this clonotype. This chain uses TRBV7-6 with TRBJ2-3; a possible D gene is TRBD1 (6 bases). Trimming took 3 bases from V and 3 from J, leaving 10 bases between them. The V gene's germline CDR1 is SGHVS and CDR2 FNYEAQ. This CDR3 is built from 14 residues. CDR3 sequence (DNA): TGTGCCAGCAGCTTTATCACAGGGACAGATACGCAGTATTTT. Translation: CASSFITGTDTQYF.

CDR3 in amino acids: CASSSQGSASEQYF. Here the CDR3 DNA reads TGTGCCAGCAGTTCACAGGGGTCCGCCTCCGAGCAGTACTTC. V usage is TRBV12-3 or TRBV12-4 and J usage is TRBJ2-7, with 7 bases aligning to TRBD1. CDR3 length equals 14 residues. Losses at the gene ends were 4 bases for V and 6 bases for J; bases not matched to a gene: 9.

The DNA of the CDR3 is TGTGCCAGCAGTTACGGCAGGGGTGTAAGCACTGAAGCTTTCTTT. Protein sequence: CASSYGRGVSTEAFF. J is TRBJ1-1 and V is TRBV6-2 or TRBV6-3; possible D gene TRBD1, 6 bases. This CDR3 has 15 residues. Germline V gene data show CDR1 as MNHEY and CDR2 as SVGEGT. Trimming took 2 bases from V and 4 from J, leaving 14 bases between them.

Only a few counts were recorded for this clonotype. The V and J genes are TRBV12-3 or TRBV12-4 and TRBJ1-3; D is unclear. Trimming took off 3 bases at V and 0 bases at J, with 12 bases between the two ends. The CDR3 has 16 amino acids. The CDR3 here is CASSFTGPSSGNTIYF. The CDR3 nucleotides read TGTGCCAGCAGTTTCACCGGGCCGAGCTCTGGAAACACCATATATTTT.